This T cell receptor beta chain was profiled in a study of blood T cell repertoires in COVID-19. Study-wide background: Samples taken during acute and convalescent COVID-19 were collected in the United States, Italy and Spain. The analysed material was cDNA or gDNA that came from T cells, B-cell-depleted T cells, or PBMCs.

Study processing details: Reference gene primer amplification gave nucleated cell count estimates. Libraries were prepared by immunoSEQ multiplex PCR; TCRdb keeps only in-frame clonotypes and omits some of them. The V and J calls and the clone size are those of that table, but D and trimming were determined from the DNA. The sample holds 270,000 or so clones; around 86% are singletons and the top ten take 2.5% to 3%. This CDR3 has 20 residues. J gave up 4 bases and V 0 bases, and 19 bases lay outside the gene matches. Germline values: CDR1 LNHNV, CDR2 YYDKDF (reference sequence). The sequenced material came from peripheral blood. The V call is TRBV15, the J call TRBJ1-2, with 8 bases fitting TRBD1. This clonotype was sampled from a woman aged 55 to 70 with active or convalescent COVID-19. In nucleotides, the CDR3 is TGTGCCACCAGCAGAGATCTTCGTCGTGGACAGGGTCGGATTGGCTATGGCTACACCTTC. Protein product: CATSRDLRRGQGRIGYGYTF.